This TCR beta chain was documented in a study of blood T cell repertoires in COVID-19. The CDR3 extends over 16 amino acids. The ends were cut back, 1 base at V and 1 base at J, with 13 bases in the middle. CDR1 is LGHDT and CDR2 is YNNKEL in the germline V gene (reference sequence). Data came from immunoSEQ multiplex PCR; TCRdb stores just in-frame clones and leaves some out. Of 100,000 to 150,000 clones in the sample, less than 90% were seen once. The TCR was taken from a woman aged 80 or over with acute or convalescent COVID-19. The genes are TRBV3-1 (or the pseudogene TRBV3-2) and TRBJ1-1; D is possibly TRBD1 (6 bases). Material: peripheral blood. CDR3 sequence: CASSQGVWTENTEAFF. The CDR3 nucleotides read TGTGCCAGCAGCCAAGGAGTTTGGACAGAGAACACTGAAGCTTTCTTT.